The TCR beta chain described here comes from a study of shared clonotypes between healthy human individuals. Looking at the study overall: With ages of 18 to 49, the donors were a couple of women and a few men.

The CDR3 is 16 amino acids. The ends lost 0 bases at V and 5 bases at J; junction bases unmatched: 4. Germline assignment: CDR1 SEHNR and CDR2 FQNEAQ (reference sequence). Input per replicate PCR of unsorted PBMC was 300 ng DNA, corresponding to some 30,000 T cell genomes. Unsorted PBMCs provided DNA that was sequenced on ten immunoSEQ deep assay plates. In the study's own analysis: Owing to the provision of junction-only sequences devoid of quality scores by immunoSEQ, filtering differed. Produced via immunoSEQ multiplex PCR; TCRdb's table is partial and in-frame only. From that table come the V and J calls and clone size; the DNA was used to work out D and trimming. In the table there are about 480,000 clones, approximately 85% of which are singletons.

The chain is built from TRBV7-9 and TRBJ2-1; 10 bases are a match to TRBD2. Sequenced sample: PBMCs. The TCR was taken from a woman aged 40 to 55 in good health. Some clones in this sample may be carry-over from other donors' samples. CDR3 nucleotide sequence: TGTGCCAGCAGCTTAGCAAGGACTAGCGGAAACAATGAGCAGTTCTTC. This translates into CASSLARTSGNNEQFF.